Many counts were recorded for the clone carrying this T cell receptor beta chain. The target antigen is unknown. Researchers took RNA transcripts and amplified TCR beta CDR3 regions from them. In the first round, RT-PCR was carried out with HTBI primers, and a multiplex PCR formed the second round. TCRdb reprocessed the multiplex PCR reads via MiXCR and lists one record per CDR3 protein. Of tens of thousands of distinct CDR3 sequences in the sample, roughly half were seen once. This sample stems from a study of Graves' ophthalmopathy and Graves' hyperthyroidism. Study-wide results and caveats: Ophthalmopathy cases were distinguished from stable hyperthyroidism by a 13-signature model, reaching 85% to 90% sensitivity and roughly 80% specificity.

Researchers turned away patients with other autoimmune diseases, uncontrolled infections, pregnancy or lactation. Sample: peripheral blood. This sequence was found in an adult woman with Graves' ophthalmopathy.

CDR3 loop: CSASGVDTQYF. Here the CDR3 DNA reads TGCAGTGCTTCTGGGGTAGATACGCAGTATTTT. This chain links TRBV20-1 with TRBJ2-3; no clear D gene. Trimming took off 5 bases at V and 5 bases at J, with 8 bases between the two ends. Looked up from germline, CDR1 is DFQATT and CDR2 is SNEGSKA (reference sequence). The CDR3 runs 11 residues.